This entry is about one T cell receptor beta chain. The CDR3 has 13 residues. Deletions cut 4 bases from V and 3 bases from J, with 12 bases between. Germline values: CDR1 GTSNPN, CDR2 SVGIG (reference sequence). The PCR was carried out with 60 Vbeta primers and 13 Jbeta primers. Profiled with immunoSEQ multiplex PCR; TCRdb holds only in-frame clones, not every one. The ten top clones account for 0.75% to 1%, within a sample of 140,000 to 150,000 clones. The sample comes from a study of cytomegalovirus exposure and HLA in healthy donors. This sequence originates from a male donor in good health and CMV-seronegative. Sequencing used PBMCs. V gene TRBV30 combines with J gene TRBJ1-2; a weak D match, TRBD1 (5 bases). Here the CDR3 reads CAWNDQGDYGYTF. In DNA, the CDR3 is TGTGCCTGGAATGACCAGGGTGACTATGGCTACACCTTC.